The 27 T cell receptor beta chains given below trace back to one sample, sequenced in a study of Graves' ophthalmopathy and Graves' hyperthyroidism. RNA transcripts were the template, and TCR beta CDR3 regions were amplified from them. HTBI-primed first-round RT-PCR preceded second-round multiplex PCR. MiXCR, run by TCRdb on the multiplex PCR reads, gives a single entry per CDR3 protein. This repertoire shows 400,000 or so distinct CDR3 sequences, 15% found once; its top ten account for 5.5% to 8%. Specimen: peripheral blood. All receptors derive from a young woman with stable Graves' hyperthyroidism.

The chain combines TRBV6-5 with TRBJ1-2; possible D gene TRBD1, 6 bases. Germline CDR1 is MNHEY and CDR2 is SVGAGI. The V and J ends lost 5 bases and 2 bases respectively, with 9 bases between them. This CDR3 spans 13 amino acids. The CDR3: CASSNRANYGYTF. The CDR3 bases are TGTGCCAGCAGTAACAGGGCCAACTATGGCTACACCTTC.

This clonotype was seen repeatedly, ten times or more. J is TRBJ2-2 and V is TRBV2; unclear D gene. The V gene lost 7 bases and the J gene lost 7 bases, with 16 bases spanning the gap. This CDR3 contains 14 residues. Looked up from germline, CDR1 is SNHLY and CDR2 is FYNNEI. This chain's CDR3 is CASIPTTLVGELFF. CDR3 DNA sequence: TGTGCCAGCATCCCCACGACTTTGGTCGGGGAGCTGTTTTTT. Using reference TRBV2 and TRBJ2-2 for the parts outside the CDR3, the full variable domain is EPEVTQTPSHQVTQMGQEVILRCVPISNHLYFYWYRQILGQKVEFLVSFYNNEISEKSEIFDDQFSVERPDGSNFTLKIRSTKLEDSAMYFCASIPTTLVGELFFGEGSRLTVL.

This clonotype was seen ten or more times. The V gene is TRBV12-3 or TRBV12-4, the J gene TRBJ1-2; maybe TRBD1 (6 bases). The CDR3 covers 13 residues. The V end was cut by 4 bases, the J end by 3 bases, with 9 bases between. This CDR3 reads CASSWGADYGYTF. The CDR3 DNA sequence: TGTGCCAGCAGTTGGGGGGCTGACTATGGCTACACCTTC.

This clonotype was seen ten or more times. The chain combines TRBV3-1 with TRBJ1-1, with D maybe TRBD1 (5 bases). Between the trimmed V and J ends, which lost 1 base and 7 bases, there was a span of 10 bases. The CDR3 has 13 amino acids. Germline-derived CDR1 and CDR2 are LGHDT and YNNKEL (reference sequence). Here the CDR3 reads CASSQGTRSEAFF. CDR3 nucleotide sequence: TGTGCCAGCAGCCAAGGGACAAGAAGTGAAGCTTTCTTT.

This clonotype was counted at least ten times. The V gene is TRBV14, the J gene TRBJ1-1; possibly TRBD1 for D (5 bases). CDR3 length: 12 amino acids. Between the trimmed V and J ends, which lost 10 bases and 3 bases, there was a span of 12 bases. CDR1 is SGHDN, CDR2 FVKESK, per germline. The CDR3 loop reads CATTGEYTEAFF. The CDR3 coding sequence is TGTGCCACCACGGGGGAGTACACTGAAGCTTTCTTT.

This clonotype was observed many times. The V call is TRBV10-3, the J call TRBJ1-1; possibly TRBD1 for D (5 bases). This CDR3 is built from 12 residues. The V gene's germline CDR1 is ENHRY and CDR2 SYGVKD. V was cut by 6 bases and J by 3 bases, with 8 bases left in between. The CDR3, as DNA: TGTGCCATCAGGGGAGGGGACACTGAAGCTTTCTTT. This codes for CAIRGGDTEAFF.

This clonotype was counted many times. The chain carries TRBV20-1 and TRBJ1-5; perhaps TRBD1 as D (6 bases). Germline-derived CDR1 and CDR2 are DFQATT and SNEGSKA (reference sequence). The CDR3 sequence is 12 residues long. Trimming cost V 6 bases and J 7 bases, with 13 bases left between them. The CDR3 sequence is CSARKGEQPQHF. In nucleotides, the CDR3 is TGCAGTGCCCGGAAGGGGGAACAGCCCCAGCATTTT.

Comments on this clonotype: A read error may account for a junction end that differs from germline. The CDR3 loop reads CASSPQVWYRGRETLYF. The CDR3 nucleotides are TGCGCCAGCAGCCCTCAAGTTTGGTACCGCGGGCGGGAGACCCTGTACTTC. V usage is TRBV4-1 and J usage is TRBJ2-5; the match to TRBD2 covers 7 bases. This CDR3 contains 17 residues. Germline V gene data show CDR1 as MGHRA and CDR2 as YSYEKL.

The V and J genes are TRBV6-2 or TRBV6-3 and TRBJ1-6; D remains ambiguous. Germline V gene sequence: CDR1 MNHEY, CDR2 SVGEGT. The CDR3 covers 13 residues. V gave up 5 bases and J gave up 15 bases, with 17 bases separating them. The CDR3 sequence: CASSEEEPSHLHF. The CDR3 bases are TGTGCCAGCAGTGAGGAGGAACCCTCGCACCTCCACTTT.

This rearrangement joins TRBV12-3 or TRBV12-4 to TRBJ2-2, with TRBD1 as a possible D gene (6 bases). CDR3 length equals 14 residues. V lost 5 bases and J 1 base, leaving 8 bases between the germline ends. The CDR3 sequence: CASSKQGNTGELFF. CDR3 nucleotide sequence: TGTGCCAGCAGTAAACAGGGGAACACCGGGGAGCTGTTTTTT.

Ten or more counts support this clonotype. The chain recombines TRBV6-4 with TRBJ2-7; the D gene could be TRBD1 or TRBD2 (7 bases each). The V end lost 6 bases, the J end lost 2 bases, and 14 bases lay between the germline ends. Germline CDR1 and CDR2: MRHNA and SNTAGT. The CDR3 is 14 amino acids. The CDR3 bases are TGTGCCAGCAGCCCAGGGGGGGCGGCCTACGAGCAGTACTTC. As protein: CASSPGGAAYEQYF.

In the case of this clonotype: A much larger clone differs by one base, so this may be a read error. As the CDR3 is not closed by the conserved phenylalanine or tryptophan, this likely results from a read error. The chain couples TRBV19 to TRBJ2-2; D is possibly TRBD2 (5 bases). CDR1 LNHDA and CDR2 SQIVND come from the germline V gene (reference sequence). The V gene lost 3 bases and the J gene lost 2 bases, with 10 bases spanning the gap. The CDR3 has 15 residues. CDR3 sequence reads: CASSIEGTNTGELFV. The CDR3 coding sequence is TGTGCCAGTAGTATCGAGGGTACTAACACCGGGGAGCTGTTTGTT.

This chain joins TRBV10-3 and TRBJ2-5, with TRBD1 matching 10 bases. The V gene end was trimmed by 6 bases and the J gene end by 5 bases; junction bases not matched to a gene: 6. Germline CDR1 is ENHRY and CDR2 is SYGVKD. The CDR3 totals 14 residues. Here the CDR3 reads CAIRDPDRGETQYF. DNA of the CDR3: TGTGCCATCAGGGACCCGGACAGGGGGGAGACCCAGTACTTC.

The V and J genes are TRBV6-1 and TRBJ1-5; D remains ambiguous. The germline V gene encodes CDR1 MNHNS and CDR2 SASEGT. The CDR3 sequence is 15 residues long. V gave up 1 base and J gave up 4 bases, with 11 bases separating them. The CDR3: CASSEVTIGNQPQHF. The DNA for the CDR3 is TGTGCCAGCAGTGAAGTCACCATCGGGAATCAGCCCCAGCATTTT.

This clonotype was detected ten times or more. V and J are TRBV6-1 and TRBJ1-3, with no clear D. There are 14 residues in the CDR3. From germline, CDR1 is MNHNS and CDR2 SASEGT. Trimming removed 4 bases at V and 0 bases at J, with 7 bases between. Here the CDR3 DNA reads TGTGCCAGCAGTGCTTACGGCTCTGGAAACACCATATATTTT. This gives the protein CASSAYGSGNTIYF.

The table lists this clonotype with a few counts. The chain combines TRBV7-2 with TRBJ1-6; D remains ambiguous. Germline CDR1 and CDR2: SGHTA and FQGNSA. Deletions cut 5 bases from V and 5 bases from J, with 13 bases between. The CDR3 spans 15 residues. The CDR3 DNA reads TGTGCCAGCAGCGAGGGTCTCTCGAATAATTCACCCCTCCACTTT. Translated: CASSEGLSNNSPLHF.

In this sample, this clonotype turned up many times. V is TRBV7-8 and J is TRBJ2-7; 7 bases match TRBD2. Germline CDR1 reads SGHVS; CDR2 reads FQNEAQ. The CDR3 is 15 amino acids. V lost 3 bases, J lost 4 bases, and 9 bases stayed unmatched. CDR3 in DNA: TGTGCCAGCAGCTTCGATACGGGACTACCGTACGAGCAGTACTTC. Its translation is CASSFDTGLPYEQYF.

CDR3 coding DNA: TGTGCCAGCAGTTACAGGGGGAAGGGCACTGAAGCTTTCTTT. Its translation is CASSYRGKGTEAFF. The V gene is TRBV6-5, the J gene TRBJ1-1; D perhaps matches TRBD1 (6 bases). The CDR3 is made up of 14 amino acids. The V and J ends lost 2 bases and 4 bases respectively, with 11 bases between them. The germline V gene has CDR1 MNHEY and CDR2 SVGAGI.

This clonotype was counted many times. V usage is TRBV2 and J usage is TRBJ2-3; D is unclear. The CDR3 is 15 residues long. V gave up 1 base and J gave up 4 bases, with 12 bases separating them. Germline V lookup: CDR1 SNHLY, CDR2 FYNNEI. CDR3 region: CASSEGLSRADTQYF. Here the CDR3 DNA reads TGTGCCAGCAGTGAAGGCCTGAGTCGCGCAGATACGCAGTATTTT.

This clonotype was detected ten times or more. This sequence joins TRBV12-5 and TRBJ1-5; D is undetermined. CDR1 is LGHNT and CDR2 is FRNRAP in the germline V gene. This CDR3 has 11 amino acids. Trimming removed 7 bases at V and 11 bases at J, with 12 bases between. The CDR3, as DNA: TGTGCTAGTGCCTACACCTTTTCCCAGCATTTT. Residues: CASAYTFSQHF.

This clonotype was detected many times. The rearrangement links TRBV7-9 to TRBJ1-6, with D uncertain. The length of the CDR3 is 16 residues. Germline lookup yields CDR1 SEHNR and CDR2 FQNEAQ (reference sequence). Trimming removed 0 bases at V and 7 bases at J, with 13 bases between. The CDR3 bases are TGTGCCAGCAGCTTAGCAGGGCGGCGACCCAATTCACCCCTCCACTTT. It codes for CASSLAGRRPNSPLHF.

In its sample, this clonotype was seen many times. CDR3 sequence reads: CASRGQLNYGYTF. CDR3 nucleotide sequence: TGTGCCAGCAGAGGCCAATTAAACTATGGCTACACCTTC. The chain recombines TRBV6-1 with TRBJ1-2; no clear D gene. Germline CDR1 MNHNS, CDR2 SASEGT. V dropped 6 bases and J dropped 2 bases, with 10 bases sitting between them. This CDR3 is built from 13 residues.

This clonotype has at least ten counts. The chain links TRBV7-8 to TRBJ1-2; 7 positions match TRBD1. The CDR3 spans 14 residues. Germline trimming cut 5 bases from V and 8 bases from J; bases unmatched to any gene: 11. Per the germline V gene, CDR1 is SGHVS and CDR2 is FQNEAQ. The CDR3 region is CASSPRQGKDGYTF. The CDR3 DNA reads TGTGCCAGCAGCCCAAGACAGGGAAAGGACGGCTACACCTTC.

There are many counts of this clonotype. V gene TRBV29-1 combines with J gene TRBJ2-2; D might be TRBD2 (6 bases). Trimming pared 6 bases from V and 1 base from J, leaving 18 bases between. Germline V gene sequence: CDR1 SQVTM, CDR2 ANQGSEA. This CDR3 region has 16 residues. The DNA of the CDR3 is TGCAGCGTGGGGACTCCGACCCCCCAGAACACCGGGGAGCTGTTTTTT. This translates into CSVGTPTPQNTGELFF.

This clonotype was recorded many times. This sequence joins TRBV7-8 and TRBJ1-1; a weak D match, TRBD1 (5 bases). The V gene lost 5 bases and the J gene lost 6 bases, with 13 bases spanning the gap. This CDR3 comprises 13 residues. Germline CDR1 reads SGHVS; CDR2 reads FQNEAQ. CDR3 protein: CASSRSRGAEAFF. The CDR3 region has the DNA TGTGCCAGCAGCCGATCGCGGGGCGCTGAAGCTTTCTTT.

This clonotype came up many times. The chain combines TRBV7-6 with TRBJ1-5, with D unresolved. From germline, CDR1 is SGHVS and CDR2 FNYEAQ. V shed 1 base and J shed 7 bases, with 8 bases lying between them. The CDR3 runs 13 residues. Here the CDR3 reads CASSLGIGQPQHF. In nucleotides, the CDR3 is TGTGCCAGCAGCTTAGGTATTGGGCAGCCCCAGCATTTT. Looking up the rest from reference TRBV7-6 and TRBJ1-5 gives the full variable domain: GAGVSQSPRYKVTKRGQDVALRCDPISGHVSLYWYRQALGQGPEFLTYFNYEAQQDKSGLPNDRFSAERPEGSISTLTIQRTEQRDSAMYRCASSLGIGQPQHFGDGTRLSIL.

This clonotype has just a few counts. A read error may be the cause here, since a much bigger clone is one base away. V and J are TRBV6-1 and TRBJ1-2; D gene unclear. Germline V gives CDR1 MNHNS, CDR2 SASEGT. V was pared by 8 bases and J by 5 bases, with 18 bases between. This CDR3 has 14 amino acids. The chain's CDR3 is CASGVSASPYGYTF. The CDR3 DNA sequence: TGTGCCAGCGGCGTCTCAGCGTCCCCTTATGGCTACACCTTC.